This record covers a single T cell receptor beta chain. Its cognate antigen is unknown. This entry belongs to a study of OX40 agonist ivuxolimab in advanced cancers. For the study at large: Patients were given ivuxolimab, an antibody that agonizes OX40 (CD134). A history of anti-PD-1, anti-PD-L1 or anti-CTLA-4 therapy was acceptable, and approximately 39% had some.

Trimming cost V 5 bases and J 4 bases, with 15 bases left between them. The CDR3 is 15 amino acids. The germline V gene has CDR1 SNHLY and CDR2 FYNNEI. Study findings and constraints: People who partly responded at 0.1-3.0 mg/kg had some of the least clonal expansion seen. Low normalized clonal expansion also occurred in some nonresponding patients.

Sequencing used immunoSEQ multiplex PCR; TCRdb keeps in-frame clones, though not all of them. The sample includes 50,000 to 60,000 clones, under 85% of them seen just once. This clonotype was obtained from an adult with an advanced solid tumor such as melanoma, head and neck, liver or kidney cancer. The rearrangement links TRBV2 to TRBJ1-5, with a weak D call TRBD1 (6 bases). Material: CD4+ or CD8+ T cells sorted from blood, obtained in a trial of the OX40 agonist ivuxolimab. CDR3 region: CASSRGGLGNQPQHF. The CDR3 region has the DNA TGTGCCAGCAGTCGAGGGGGGTTGGGGAATCAGCCCCAGCATTTT.